This entry features one T cell receptor (beta chain) sequence. Its antigen remains unknown. Looked up from germline, CDR1 is SGHVS and CDR2 is FNYEAQ. V was shortened by 4 bases and J by 4 bases, with 14 bases between the two germline ends. CDR3 length: 15 amino acids. These data are taken from a study of blood T cells in healthy people across ages. Study findings and constraints: Older age coincided with a roughly linear decline in TCR beta diversity per million T cells. Considered underestimates were the diversity estimates obtained from one million T cells. Since the PBMCs were unsorted, naive and antigen-experienced cells could not be conclusively compared.

A second about 6 to 11 cycle PCR used barcoded and J-beta primers. TCRdb fed the 5' RACE reads into MiXCR, producing one record per CDR3 protein. The sample contains about 830,000 distinct CDR3 sequences, approximately 59% of which appear only once. The TCR was taken from a man younger than 40 in good health. The sequencing input was blood. The chain is built from TRBV7-6 and TRBJ2-1, with D perhaps TRBD2 (6 bases). The CDR3 sequence is CASSSNRDSYNEQFF. The CDR3 DNA is TGTGCCAGCAGCTCCAACCGGGACTCATACAATGAGCAGTTCTTC.